The entry below describes one TCR beta chain. The assay was immunoSEQ multiplex PCR, and TCRdb's table has in-frame clones only and misses some. The table lists under 130,000 clones, around 84% of them singletons. This sample was included in a study of T cell clones after liver transplantation. Trimming removed 2 bases at V and 8 bases at J, with 10 bases between. Germline CDR1 SQVTM, CDR2 ANQGSEA. The CDR3 has 12 residues. Here the sequenced sample was CD4+ T cells from blood, taken approximately 50 months after liver transplant. J is TRBJ1-3 and V is TRBV29-1; no clear D. The receptor was derived from a human patient who received a liver transplant. Some T cells may possibly be graft donor cells. CDR3 residues: CSVEYPGDTIYF. DNA for the CDR3: TGCAGCGTTGAATACCCGGGAGACACCATATATTTT.